Each of the 28 T cell receptor beta chains below was sequenced from the same sample in a study of CD8 T cells in Susac syndrome. RNA was extracted with the RNeasy kit, and a quantity of about 0.45 to 1 ug was reverse transcribed using random hexamers. TCRdb independently ran MiXCR on the immunoSEQ multiplex PCR reads; one entry per CDR3 protein. Of approximately 260,000 distinct CDR3 sequences listed, 90% to 97% are singletons. The sample was CD4+ T cells from PBMCs. Every receptor here comes from a human donor with Susac syndrome.

The V gene is TRBV30, the J gene TRBJ1-5; a weak D match, TRBD1 (5 bases). The CDR3 loop spans 13 amino acids. The V gene lost 2 bases and the J gene lost 7 bases, with 12 bases spanning the gap. From germline, CDR1 is GTSNPN and CDR2 SVGIG (reference sequence). CDR3 sequence (DNA): TGTGCCTGGAGTCGTACCCGGGACCAGCCCCAGCATTTT. Translating gives CAWSRTRDQPQHF.

This chain connects TRBV20-1 to TRBJ2-5; maybe TRBD1 (6 bases). The germline V and J ends were trimmed by 2 bases and 10 bases, with 20 bases remaining between them. The germline gives CDR1 DFQATT, CDR2 SNEGSKA (reference sequence). The CDR3 runs to 14 residues. Written as DNA, the CDR3 is TGCAGTGCTAGATCAACTAGTCAGGGGATGGGCCAGTACTTC. Translation gives CSARSTSQGMGQYF.

The J gene is TRBJ1-1, the V gene TRBV12-3 or TRBV12-4; D not resolved. V was trimmed by 6 bases and J by 1 base, leaving 15 bases between them. CDR3 size: 15 residues. The CDR3 loop is CASSPWQPSNTEAFF. The CDR3 nucleotides are TGTGCCAGCAGCCCCTGGCAGCCCTCGAACACTGAAGCTTTCTTT.

The V and J genes are TRBV27 and TRBJ2-1; D is undetermined. V shed 3 bases and J shed 1 base, with 10 bases lying between them. CDR3 size: 15 residues. CDR1 MNHEY and CDR2 SMNVEV come from the germline V gene (reference sequence). The chain's CDR3 is CASSLESGSYNEQFF. CDR3 nucleotides: TGTGCCAGCAGTTTGGAGAGTGGGTCCTACAATGAGCAGTTCTTC.

The genes are TRBV20-1 and TRBJ2-5; D may match TRBD1 or TRBD2 (6 bases each). The length of the CDR3 is 13 residues. Trimming cost V 6 bases and J 5 bases, with 16 bases left between them. Germline assignment: CDR1 DFQATT and CDR2 SNEGSKA (reference sequence). The CDR3 DNA is TGCAGTGCGCGGGACCAGGGGTGGGAGACCCAGTACTTC. Protein sequence: CSARDQGWETQYF.

V usage is TRBV5-6 and J usage is TRBJ2-1, with TRBD1 identical over 10 bases. V trimming: 3 bases; J trimming: 1 base; junction bases outside the gene matches: 7. Germline lookup yields CDR1 SGHDT and CDR2 YYEEEE. The CDR3 has 17 amino acids. CDR3 in DNA: TGTGCCAGCAGCTCAACGACAGGGGGCGCTTCCTACAATGAGCAGTTCTTC. As protein: CASSSTTGGASYNEQFF.

The CDR3 here is CASSTLVGYEQYF. DNA for the CDR3: TGTGCCAGCAGCACACTAGTAGGTTACGAGCAGTACTTC. The V gene is TRBV7-9, the J gene TRBJ2-7, with a tentative D call TRBD2 (5 bases). V shed 5 bases and J shed 4 bases, with 12 bases lying between them. Germline V lookup: CDR1 SEHNR, CDR2 FQNEAQ (reference sequence). This CDR3 is built from 13 residues.

This clonotype was detected only once. The rearrangement uses TRBV28 and TRBJ1-1; D might be TRBD1 (5 bases). CDR3 length: 14 amino acids. Between the trimmed V and J ends, which lost 9 bases and 10 bases, there was a span of 24 bases. Germline V lookup: CDR1 MDHEN, CDR2 SYDVKM. The CDR3 bases are TGTGCCAGGATCAATGCGGGGGTACCCATGGCAGCTTTCTTT. Amino acid sequence: CARINAGVPMAAFF.

The gene calls are TRBV20-1 and TRBJ1-1, with unresolved D. This CDR3 spans 13 amino acids. The germline V gene has CDR1 DFQATT and CDR2 SNEGSKA (reference sequence). Trimming cost V 0 bases and J 4 bases, with 9 bases left between them. CDR3 nucleotides: TGCAGTGCTAGAGATCGAATGGCCACTGAAGCTTTCTTT. Translation: CSARDRMATEAFF.

This rearrangement joins TRBV20-1 to TRBJ2-1; 11 bases align to TRBD2. This CDR3 is 13 amino acids long. Germline CDR1 and CDR2: DFQATT and SNEGSKA (reference sequence). The DNA of the CDR3 is TGCAGCGGTCTAGCGGGAGGCCTCAATGAGCAGTTCTTC. Translated: CSGLAGGLNEQFF.

The V gene is TRBV20-1, the J gene TRBJ2-6; D possibly corresponds to TRBD2 (7 bases). V gave up 6 bases and J gave up 1 base, with 19 bases separating them. The V gene's germline CDR1 is DFQATT and CDR2 SNEGSKA (reference sequence). The CDR3 runs to 17 residues. The CDR3 DNA sequence: TGCAGTGCCCCCTCGGGGGGCGGGTTGTCTGGGGCCAACGTCCTGACTTTC. This sequence encodes CSAPSGGGLSGANVLTF.

The chain employs TRBV6-7 and TRBJ2-2, with D hard to call. TRBV6-7 is noted as an ORF with a role that remains uncertain. V lost 8 bases and J 0 bases, leaving 10 bases between the germline ends. The CDR3 runs 14 residues. Here the CDR3 reads CASGILANTGELFF. CDR3 nucleotides: TGTGCCAGCGGGATTCTAGCGAACACCGGGGAGCTGTTTTTT.

J is TRBJ1-2 and V is TRBV5-1; 8 bases are shared with TRBD1. Losses at the gene ends were 5 bases for V and 3 bases for J; bases not matched to a gene: 6. The CDR3 spans 14 residues. The germline gives CDR1 SGHRS, CDR2 YFSETQ. In nucleotides, the CDR3 is TGCGCCAGCAGTAGACAGGGGCTTGACTATGGCTACACCTTC. As protein: CASSRQGLDYGYTF.

V is TRBV9 and J is TRBJ2-3; TRBD2 might be the D (5 bases). The length of the CDR3 is 15 residues. Between the trimmed V and J ends, which lost 4 bases and 0 bases, there was a span of 12 bases. From germline, CDR1 is SGDLS and CDR2 YYNGEE. The CDR3 DNA reads TGTGCCAGCAGCCCCCGGGGTTTCAGCACAGATACGCAGTATTTT. Its translation is CASSPRGFSTDTQYF.

The chain carries TRBV29-1 and TRBJ2-5; no clear D. CDR1 is SQVTM, CDR2 ANQGSEA, per germline. Trimming shortened V by 4 bases and J by 7 bases, and 13 bases separated the two germline ends. The CDR3 consists of 12 residues. The CDR3 DNA follows: TGCAGCGTTGGGGCGCCCTCGTGGACCCAGTACTTC. Amino acid sequence: CSVGAPSWTQYF.

The chain has TRBV19 and TRBJ1-1, with no clear D. Germline V gene data show CDR1 as LNHDA and CDR2 as SQIVND (reference sequence). The V end was cut by 3 bases, the J end by 0 bases, with 11 bases between. The CDR3 runs 15 residues. CDR3 in amino acids: CASSIRTALNTEAFF. The DNA of the CDR3 is TGTGCCAGTAGTATTCGGACGGCCTTGAACACTGAAGCTTTCTTT.

The sample holds a few counts of this clonotype. The chain links TRBV18 to TRBJ2-5, with D uncertain. CDR1 KGHSH and CDR2 LQKENI come from the germline V gene. The CDR3 loop spans 12 amino acids. Trimming left V 9 bases short and J 5 bases short, with 13 bases between. In DNA form, the CDR3 reads TGTGCCAGTAGTCCCCGTGGGGAGACCCAGTACTTC. Protein: CASSPRGETQYF.

The chain combines TRBV28 with TRBJ1-1; D is undetermined. CDR3 length: 15 amino acids. The germline V gene has CDR1 MDHEN and CDR2 SYDVKM. The germline V and J ends were trimmed by 5 bases and 4 bases, with 17 bases remaining between them. CDR3 in DNA: TGTGCCAGCAGTCTCCCGGGAGGGTTGAGCACTGAAGCTTTCTTT. It is translated as CASSLPGGLSTEAFF.

V gene TRBV6-7 combines with J gene TRBJ2-4, with unresolved D. TRBV6-7 is filed as an ORF, its function uncertain. This CDR3 is 12 amino acids long. V was trimmed by 5 bases and J by 9 bases, leaving 11 bases between them. The CDR3 loop is CASSHPWAIQYF. The CDR3 coding sequence is TGTGCCAGCAGTCACCCCTGGGCCATTCAGTACTTC.

This chain links TRBV7-9 with TRBJ1-5, with a possible D match to TRBD1 (6 bases). The CDR3 consists of 18 residues. Germline V gene lookup returns CDR1 SEHNR and CDR2 FQNEAQ (reference sequence). Trimming shortened V by 1 base and J by 4 bases, and 20 bases separated the two germline ends. For the CDR3, the DNA is TGTGCCAGCAGCTTAGGGGACGCCTCGACTACAGGGAATCAGCCCCAGCATTTT. It specifies CASSLGDASTTGNQPQHF.

This chain joins TRBV11-2 and TRBJ1-2; D remains unclear. CDR3 length equals 15 residues. The ends were cut back, 0 bases at V and 4 bases at J, with 12 bases in the middle. The germline gives CDR1 SGHAT, CDR2 FQNNGV. CDR3 coding DNA: TGTGCCAGCAGCTTAGATCGTCCCCGGGTCTATGGCTACACCTTC. Residues: CASSLDRPRVYGYTF.

This clonotype appeared once. The chain joins TRBV20-1 to TRBJ2-1; 10 bases map to TRBD2. The CDR3 contains 15 residues. Germline assignment: CDR1 DFQATT and CDR2 SNEGSKA (reference sequence). CDR3 protein: CSALEGAGGDNEQFF. In DNA form, the CDR3 reads TGCAGCGCGTTAGAGGGAGCGGGAGGGGACAATGAGCAGTTCTTC.

The V and J genes are TRBV15 and TRBJ1-5, with D perhaps matching TRBD1 (5 bases). The CDR3 is made up of 15 amino acids. In germline, CDR1 is LNHNV, CDR2 YYDKDF (reference sequence). V was clipped by 0 bases and J by 3 bases, with 9 bases between them. CDR3 region: CATSRDSGPNQPQHF. Here the CDR3 DNA reads TGTGCCACCAGCAGAGATTCGGGGCCCAATCAGCCCCAGCATTTT.

The V gene is TRBV15, the J gene TRBJ2-5; TRBD1 agrees at 10 bases. CDR1 is LNHNV and CDR2 is YYDKDF in the germline V gene (reference sequence). CDR3 length: 14 amino acids. The V gene end was trimmed by 5 bases and the J gene end by 3 bases; junction bases not matched to a gene: 3. The DNA of the CDR3 is TGTGCCACCAGCCGGGACAGGGGTAAAGAGACCCAGTACTTC. Its translation is CATSRDRGKETQYF. Full variable domain (missing parts from reference TRBV15 and TRBJ2-5): DAMVIQNPRYQVTQFGKPVTLSCSQTLNHNVMYWYQQKSSQAPKLLFHYYDKDFNNEADTPDNFQSRRPNTSFCFLDIRSPGLGDTAMYLCATSRDRGKETQYFGPGTRLLVL.

The chain recombines TRBV15 with TRBJ1-2, with unresolved D. The CDR3 extends over 14 amino acids. V gave up 0 bases and J gave up 8 bases, with 13 bases separating them. Germline values: CDR1 LNHNV, CDR2 YYDKDF (reference sequence). The CDR3 loop is CATSRDRGNWGYTF. Here the CDR3 DNA reads TGTGCCACCAGCAGAGATCGTGGGAATTGGGGCTACACCTTC.

The chain uses TRBV28 and TRBJ2-2, with 10 bases matching TRBD2. CDR3 length equals 18 residues. V shed 3 bases and J 1 base; nucleotides not matched to a gene: 8. The germline CDR1 and CDR2 sequences are MDHEN and SYDVKM. CDR3 bases: TGTGCCAGCAGTTTCGGGCTAGCGGGAGTTGGGAACACCGGGGAGCTGTTTTTT. Encoded protein: CASSFGLAGVGNTGELFF.

This chain connects TRBV6-5 to TRBJ2-5; possible D gene TRBD2, 6 bases. The ends were cut back, 2 bases at V and 4 bases at J, with 8 bases in the middle. The CDR3 spans 13 residues. Germline loops: CDR1 MNHEY, CDR2 SVGAGI. Written as DNA, the CDR3 is TGTGCCAGCAGTTACCCAGCGGGAGAGACCCAGTACTTC. Translated: CASSYPAGETQYF.

V is TRBV30 and J is TRBJ2-7; maybe TRBD1 (6 bases). V gave up 2 bases and J gave up 5 bases, with 16 bases separating them. The CDR3 is made up of 14 amino acids. Germline CDR1 GTSNPN, CDR2 SVGIG (reference sequence). Written as DNA, the CDR3 is TGTGCCTGGAGTCCCGACCTACAGGGTAACGAGCAGTACTTC. Translation: CAWSPDLQGNEQYF.